Listed below are T cell receptor beta chains from one sample, sequenced in a study of breast tumors, draining lymph nodes, adjacent tissues. TCRdb re-derived calls from the multiplex PCR reads in MiXCR, one entry per CDR3 protein. The table has about 150,000 distinct CDR3 sequences, around 22% seen once. The specimen sequenced was axillary lymph node tissue. The receptors stem from a female donor with breast cancer. Some clones in this sample may be carry-over from other donors' samples. CDR3s include the opening cysteine and the closing phenylalanine or tryptophan. The order of the fields is D gene, J gene, V gene, clone size, CDR3 protein, CDR3 DNA. D genes are given only for firm matches. Clone sizes are given selectively: once, few, many, or a class where the clone is expanded.

>.|TRBJ2-1|TRBV18|few
CASSPGGVPYNEQFF
TGTGCCAGCTCACCAGGCGGGGTCCCCTACAATGAGCAGTTCTTC
>.|TRBJ1-4|TRBV2|.
CASSEDSGWNEKLFF
TGTGCCAGCAGTGAAGACTCCGGATGGAATGAAAAACTGTTTTTT
>.|TRBJ2-2|TRBV27|.
CASRRLNDWNTGELFF
TGTGCCAGCAGAAGGCTTAACGATTGGAACACCGGGGAGCTGTTTTTT
>TRBD1|TRBJ2-3|TRBV28|many
CASSLVTGATDTQYF
TGTGCCAGCAGTTTGGTAACAGGGGCCACAGATACGCAGTATTTT
>TRBD2|TRBJ2-1|TRBV20-1|many
CSASGLAGKDNEQFF
TGCAGTGCTAGTGGACTAGCGGGAAAGGACAATGAGCAGTTCTTC
>.|TRBJ2-4|TRBV19|.
CASSIGGQGNIQYF
TGTGCCAGTAGTATAGGGGGGCAGGGGAACATTCAGTACTTC
>.|TRBJ1-2|TRBV4-1|many
CASSQDRGRNYGYTF
TGCGCCAGCAGCCAAGATCGGGGACGGAACTATGGCTACACCTTC
>TRBD1|TRBJ1-2|TRBV28|.
CASSFRTGANYGYTF
TGTGCCAGCAGTTTTCGGACAGGGGCCAACTATGGCTACACCTTC
>TRBD2|TRBJ2-1|TRBV29-1|.
CSITGTSGYNEQFF
TGCAGCATAACCGGGACTAGCGGTTACAATGAGCAGTTCTTC
>TRBD2|TRBJ2-7|TRBV6-1|many
CASSEAGGRVEQYF
TGTGCCAGCAGTGAAGCGGGAGGGAGGGTCGAGCAGTACTTC
>TRBD2|TRBJ2-1|TRBV20-1|many
CSASRVSSGRALQFF
TGCAGTGCTAGCCGGGTTTCTAGCGGGAGGGCCCTACAGTTCTTC
>.|TRBJ2-7|TRBV11-3|many
CASSSVQGSEQYF
TGTGCCAGCAGCTCAGTACAGGGTTCCGAGCAGTACTTC
>.|TRBJ1-2|TRBV4-2|many
CASSQDGNYGYTF
TGTGCCAGCAGCCAAGACGGGAACTATGGCTACACCTTC
>.|TRBJ2-5|TRBV5-4|few
CASSLKTVQETQYF
TGTGCCAGCAGCTTGAAGACAGTTCAAGAGACCCAGTACTTC
>.|TRBJ1-6|TRBV5-1|medium-sized
CASSLAGMRSNSPLHF
TGCGCCAGCAGCTTGGCGGGGATGAGGTCTAATTCACCCCTCCACTTT
>.|TRBJ1-5|TRBV20-1|many
CSASSRSLNQPQHF
TGCAGTGCTAGTTCACGATCTCTCAATCAGCCCCAGCATTTT
>TRBD2|TRBJ2-3|TRBV20-1|many
CSARYAGARRSTDTQYF
TGCAGTGCTAGATACGCGGGAGCCCGACGAAGCACAGATACGCAGTATTTT
>.|TRBJ1-5|TRBV7-2|many
CASSLVSNQPQHF
TGTGCCAGCAGCTTAGTCAGCAATCAGCCCCAGCATTTT
>TRBD1|TRBJ2-2|TRBV7-2|once
CASSWDRRKGGELFF
TGTGCCAGCAGTTGGGACAGGAGGAAGGGCGGGGAGCTGTTTTTT
>TRBD1|TRBJ1-5|TRBV6-5|few
CASSRTGVSPQHF
TGTGCCAGCAGCCGGACAGGGGTTTCGCCCCAGCATTTT
>.|TRBJ2-5|TRBV6-1|.
CASSEGSEETQYF
TGTGCCAGCAGTGAGGGCAGTGAAGAGACCCAGTACTTC
>.|TRBJ2-1|TRBV2|many
CASSSFNARSSYNEQFF
TGTGCCAGCAGTTCCTTCAACGCGCGGAGCTCCTACAATGAGCAGTTCTTC
>TRBD1|TRBJ2-1|TRBV11-2|many
CASSLDQVTGGNEQFF
TGTGCCAGCAGCTTAGATCAAGTGACAGGGGGCAATGAGCAGTTCTTC
>.|TRBJ2-5|TRBV6-5|.
CASSPRSFNRLLQETQHF
TGTGCCAGCAGCCCACGGTCCTTTAACAGGCTACTCCAAGAGACCCAGCACTTC
>TRBD2|TRBJ2-4|TRBV12-3/TRBV12-4|.
CASSTSGRVPYF
TGTGCCAGCAGTACTAGCGGGAGAGTGCCGTACTTC
>.|TRBJ1-6|TRBV19|.
CASRVRAGDDNSPLHF
TGTGCCAGTAGGGTCCGGGCAGGGGACGATAATTCACCCCTCCACTTT
>.|TRBJ2-2|TRBV5-1|few
CASSLAKGSTGELFF
TGCGCCAGCAGCTTGGCCAAGGGGAGCACCGGGGAGCTGTTTTTT
>TRBD2|TRBJ2-3|TRBV5-4|many
CASSPAASGRAGDTQYF
TGTGCCAGCAGCCCGGCGGCTAGCGGGAGGGCCGGAGATACGCAGTATTTT
>.|TRBJ1-5|TRBV28|few
CASSPTGAGNQPQHF
TGTGCCAGCAGTCCGACAGGCGCGGGCAATCAGCCCCAGCATTTT
>TRBD2|TRBJ2-5|TRBV20-1|many
CSASLVSGSVFQETQYF
TGCAGTGCTAGCCTGGTTAGCGGGAGTGTGTTCCAAGAGACCCAGTACTTC
>TRBD1|TRBJ2-1|TRBV29-1|many
CSARGTGLLNEQFF
TGCAGTGCTCGGGGGACAGGGCTGTTGAATGAGCAGTTCTTC
>TRBD1|TRBJ2-7|TRBV28|few
CASSSGGVPLEQYF
TGTGCCAGCAGTTCAGGGGGAGTCCCCCTCGAGCAGTACTTC
>.|TRBJ2-6|TRBV30|.
CAWGVGSGANVLTF
TGTGCCTGGGGGGTGGGGTCTGGGGCCAACGTCCTGACTTTC
>.|TRBJ2-5|TRBV7-6|.
CASSPGNRETQYF
TGTGCCAGCAGCCCAGGTAACCGAGAGACCCAGTACTTC
>TRBD2|TRBJ2-1|TRBV5-1|many
CASSWVAGINEQFF
TGCGCCAGCAGCTGGGTAGCGGGAATAAATGAGCAGTTCTTC